This T cell receptor (beta chain) was identified during a study of blood T cells in healthy people across ages. Then a second PCR, running roughly 6 to 11 cycles, was carried out with a sample-barcoded 5' primer and a J-beta primer mix. TCRdb re-analysed the 5' RACE reads in MiXCR, keeping a single row per CDR3 protein. The sample lists around 1.1 million distinct CDR3 sequences; 35% to 40% were seen once. V was trimmed by 0 bases and J by 8 bases, leaving 8 bases between them. The germline V gene encodes CDR1 LGHNA and CDR2 YSLEER. The CDR3 sequence is 13 residues long. The specimen was blood. V usage is TRBV4-3 and J usage is TRBJ2-1; D gene uncertain. The sequence was obtained from a man in his late teens or twenties in good health. CDR3 bases: TGCGCCAGCAGCCAAGAAGGCCTCCATGAGCAGTTCTTC. Protein sequence: CASSQEGLHEQFF.